This passage covers 30 T cell receptor beta chains from one sample sequenced in a study of T cells in Graves' hyperthyroidism and ophthalmopathy. TCR beta CDR3 regions were amplified from RNA transcripts. Using the HTBI primer set, a first-round RT-PCR was run on the TCR CDR3. A single record per CDR3 protein comes from TCRdb applying MiXCR to the multiplex PCR reads. This sample has about 710,000 distinct CDR3 sequences; about 16% occur once, and the top ten carry under 9.5%. The specimen sequenced was blood. These receptors were obtained from a man younger than 35 with Graves' hyperthyroidism.

This chain connects TRBV10-3 to TRBJ2-5; 8 nucleotides agree with TRBD1. This CDR3 contains 16 residues. The germline gives CDR1 ENHRY, CDR2 SYGVKD. V was pared by 4 bases and J by 5 bases, with 12 bases of the junction left unmatched. The DNA of the CDR3 is TGTGCCATCAGTGCCACGGACAGGGAGAAAAGGGAGACCCAGTACTTC. Encoded protein: CAISATDREKRETQYF.

This clonotype was recorded at least ten times. This chain links TRBV2 with TRBJ1-1; 8 bases line up with TRBD1. Germline lookup yields CDR1 SNHLY and CDR2 FYNNEI. J gave up 3 bases and V 6 bases, and 15 bases lay outside the gene matches. The CDR3 totals 17 residues. The CDR3 DNA is TGTGCCAGCAGGGGGGTCCCCAGGGGGCTTAGGGACACTGAAGCTTTCTTT. It specifies CASRGVPRGLRDTEAFF.

This clonotype was seen more than once but under ten times. The chain carries TRBV28 and TRBJ1-6; the D is unclear. The CDR3 covers 14 residues. Germline CDR1 and CDR2: MDHEN and SYDVKM. Trimming stripped 2 bases from V and 6 bases from J, with 8 bases between. The CDR3 region has the DNA TGTGCCAGCAGTTTAAGACTATTTAATTCACCCCTCCACTTT. It translates to CASSLRLFNSPLHF.

This chain connects TRBV7-9 to TRBJ2-3, with D unresolved. This CDR3 region has 13 residues. The V end lost 8 bases, the J end lost 2 bases, and 11 bases lay between the germline ends. Germline values: CDR1 SEHNR, CDR2 FQNEAQ (reference sequence). The CDR3 reads CASQWRFTDTQYF. CDR3 sequence (DNA): TGTGCCAGCCAGTGGAGATTCACAGATACGCAGTATTTT.

CDR3 bases: TGTGCCATCCGGCCCGGGACCCCCTACAATGAGCAGTTCTTC. Encoded protein: CAIRPGTPYNEQFF. The chain joins TRBV10-3 to TRBJ2-1; the D gene could be TRBD1 or TRBD2 (5 bases each). In germline, CDR1 is ENHRY, CDR2 SYGVKD. V lost 8 bases and J lost 2, with 13 bases in between. The CDR3 spans 14 residues.

A few counts support this clonotype. The rearrangement uses TRBV20-1 and TRBJ2-3, with TRBD2 matching over 14 bases. The length of the CDR3 is 15 residues. Germline CDR1 is DFQATT and CDR2 is SNEGSKA (reference sequence). V gave up 1 base and J gave up 6 bases; unmatched junction bases: 3. CDR3 nucleotide sequence: TGCAGTGCTAGAGGCCGGACTAGCGGGAGGGATACGCAGTATTTT. It is translated as CSARGRTSGRDTQYF.

The chain joins TRBV7-8 to TRBJ2-3; TRBD2 might be the D (5 bases). The CDR3 is made up of 15 amino acids. Trimming stripped 5 bases from V and 4 bases from J, with 16 bases between. CDR1 is SGHVS, CDR2 FQNEAQ, per germline. CDR3 amino acids: CASSMETISADTQYF. In DNA, the CDR3 is TGTGCCAGCAGCATGGAGACTATCTCCGCAGATACGCAGTATTTT.

J is TRBJ1-5 and V is TRBV12-3 or TRBV12-4; D not certain. CDR3 length: 13 residues. The V gene lost 3 bases and the J gene lost 6 bases, with 9 bases spanning the gap. In DNA form, the CDR3 reads TGTGCCAGCAGTTTCGGATATGGTCAGCCCCAGCATTTT. This translates into CASSFGYGQPQHF.

This clonotype was observed many times. This chain uses TRBV30 with TRBJ1-4; a weak D match, TRBD1 (6 bases). The CDR3 runs to 14 residues. Germline loops: CDR1 GTSNPN, CDR2 SVGIG (reference sequence). V shed 0 bases and J shed 8 bases, with 13 bases lying between them. CDR3 nucleotide sequence: TGTGCCTGGAGTGTACTGAGAGGACAGGAAAAACTGTTTTTT. It yields the protein CAWSVLRGQEKLFF. The variable domain in full, with the rest retrieved from reference TRBV30 and TRBJ1-4, is SQTIHQWPATLVQPVGSPLSLECTVEGTSNPNLYWYRQAAGRGLQLLFYSVGIGQISSEVPQNLSASRPQDRQFILSSKKLLLSDSGFYLCAWSVLRGQEKLFFGSGTQLSVL.

The genes are TRBV5-6 and TRBJ2-7, with 11 bases lining up with TRBD2. The CDR3 has 16 amino acids. The germline V gene encodes CDR1 SGHDT and CDR2 YYEEEE. Unmatched junction bases numbered 7, after V lost 4 bases and J lost 1 base. The CDR3 DNA sequence: TGTGCCAGCAGCGTTGGGACTAGCGGATCTTCCTACGAGCAGTACTTC. Protein product: CASSVGTSGSSYEQYF.

This clonotype was counted only a few times. The J gene is TRBJ2-7, the V gene TRBV10-1, with 8 bases matching TRBD1. V dropped 7 bases and J dropped 2; count of bases not matched to a gene: 7. Germline V lookup: CDR1 WNHNN, CDR2 SYGVQD (reference sequence). The CDR3 has 14 amino acids. CDR3 in DNA: TGCGCCAGCACCCCAGACAGGGGAGCCTACGAGCAGTACTTC. It translates to CASTPDRGAYEQYF.

This clonotype was seen only a few times. The rearrangement uses TRBV5-8 and TRBJ2-5; D is unclear. V was clipped by 0 bases and J by 7 bases, with 16 bases between them. The CDR3 extends over 15 amino acids. Germline V gene data show CDR1 as SGHTS and CDR2 as YDEGEE. CDR3 nucleotides: TGTGCCAGCAGCTTGGGGGGAAGTCAGACGGGGACCCAGTACTTC. Its translation is CASSLGGSQTGTQYF.

This chain links TRBV12-5 with TRBJ1-1; the match to TRBD1 covers 7 bases. The germline CDR1 and CDR2 sequences are LGHNT and FRNRAP. The V segment lost 0 bases and the J segment 1 base; nucleotides outside the gene matches: 8. The CDR3 length is 17 residues. CDR3 nucleotide sequence: TGTGCTAGTGGTTTGGTAGTAACGGGACAGTGGAACACTGAAGCTTTCTTT. Translated: CASGLVVTGQWNTEAFF.

The rearrangement joins TRBV7-9 to TRBJ1-3; 8 bases are shared with TRBD1. CDR3 length: 17 amino acids. The germline V gene encodes CDR1 SEHNR and CDR2 FQNEAQ (reference sequence). V lost 2 bases to trimming and J lost 0 bases; unmatched junction nucleotides: 6. The CDR3: CASSLRQGASSGNTIYF. DNA for the CDR3: TGTGCCAGCAGCTTAAGGCAGGGGGCAAGCTCTGGAAACACCATATATTTT.

V gene TRBV9 combines with J gene TRBJ2-2; 8 positions match TRBD2. There are 18 residues in the CDR3. V dropped 3 bases and J dropped 3; count of bases not matched to a gene: 13. Germline CDR1 SGDLS, CDR2 YYNGEE. The CDR3 is CASSAGTRPLEDTGELFF. CDR3 bases: TGTGCCAGCAGCGCCGGGACTAGGCCCCTAGAGGACACCGGGGAGCTGTTTTTT. The variable domain in full, completed from reference TRBV9 and TRBJ2-2, reads DSGVTQTPKHLITATGQRVTLRCSPRSGDLSVYWYQQSLDQGLQFLIQYYNGEERAKGNILERFSAQQFPDLHSELNLSSLELGDSALYFCASSAGTRPLEDTGELFFGEGSRLTVL.

In DNA, the CDR3 is TGTGCCAGCAGTTACACAGGGACCGATGGCTACACCTTC. This translates into CASSYTGTDGYTF. The rearrangement joins TRBV28 to TRBJ1-2, with D perhaps matching TRBD1 (6 bases). The CDR3 sequence is 13 residues long. Trimming cost V 4 bases and J 6 bases, with 12 bases left between them. Germline loops: CDR1 MDHEN, CDR2 SYDVKM.

The chain has TRBV7-9 and TRBJ1-4; tentative D call: TRBD1 (5 bases). This CDR3 comprises 15 residues. The V end lost 5 bases, the J end lost 6 bases, and 16 bases lay between the germline ends. From germline, CDR1 is SEHNR and CDR2 FQNEAQ (reference sequence). This chain's CDR3 is CASSPSGRGDEKLFF. CDR3 DNA: TGTGCCAGCAGCCCGAGCGGCAGAGGGGATGAAAAACTGTTTTTT.

This clonotype was counted ten times or more. The chain combines TRBV20-1 with TRBJ2-7, with D uncertain. CDR1 is DFQATT, CDR2 SNEGSKA, per germline (reference sequence). This CDR3 has 15 amino acids. The germline V and J ends were trimmed by 8 bases and 4 bases, with 24 bases remaining between them. The CDR3 is CSTVRPTRYDYEQYF. CDR3 DNA: TGCAGTACCGTTCGACCGACACGTTATGATTACGAGCAGTACTTC.

This CDR3 is CASSWGSGQPQHF. CDR3 bases: TGTGCCAGCAGCTGGGGGTCGGGTCAGCCCCAGCATTTT. The chain employs TRBV7-6 and TRBJ1-5, with D maybe TRBD1 (5 bases). There are 13 residues in the CDR3. Trimming cost V 4 bases and J 6 bases, with 10 bases left between them. The germline gives CDR1 SGHVS, CDR2 FNYEAQ.

This clonotype turned up a few times. V is TRBV27 and J is TRBJ2-7, with 7 bases lining up with TRBD2. Trimming took 4 bases from V and 0 from J; bases not matched to a gene: 6. This CDR3 comprises 15 residues. Germline values: CDR1 MNHEY, CDR2 SMNVEV (reference sequence). In DNA, the CDR3 is TGTGCCAGCAGTTACCGAATAGCGGGCTCCTACGAGCAGTACTTC. It encodes CASSYRIAGSYEQYF.

Many counts were recorded for this clonotype. The V call is TRBV30, the J call TRBJ1-2, with a tentative D call TRBD1 (6 bases). This CDR3 is built from 11 residues. V was pared by 7 bases and J by 7 bases, with 13 bases between. CDR1 GTSNPN and CDR2 SVGIG come from the germline V gene (reference sequence). The CDR3 sequence: CALQPGAGYTF. The DNA for the CDR3 is TGTGCCTTACAACCAGGGGCTGGCTACACCTTC.

This clonotype has a count of ten or more. V gene TRBV20-1 combines with J gene TRBJ2-7; tentatively, D is TRBD1 (7 bases). This CDR3 region has 15 residues. Trimming stripped 0 bases from V and 6 bases from J, with 18 bases between. Germline values: CDR1 DFQATT, CDR2 SNEGSKA (reference sequence). CDR3 coding DNA: TGCAGTGCTAGAGATGCAAGGCAGGGGGGAACCGAGCAGTACTTC. This gives the protein CSARDARQGGTEQYF.

At least ten counts were recorded for this clonotype. This chain joins TRBV30 and TRBJ2-1, with D possibly matching TRBD2 (5 bases). Germline CDR1 GTSNPN, CDR2 SVGIG (reference sequence). This CDR3 is 13 amino acids long. Between the trimmed V and J ends, which lost 1 base and 10 bases, there was a span of 14 bases. DNA for the CDR3: TGTGCCTGGAGTGGGCTAGCCCACGCGGAGCAGTTCTTC. This gives the protein CAWSGLAHAEQFF.

This clonotype has just a few counts. The chain employs TRBV27 and TRBJ1-6; tentative D call: TRBD1 (6 bases). The CDR3 runs 14 residues. Germline V lookup: CDR1 MNHEY, CDR2 SMNVEV (reference sequence). The V gene lost 6 bases and the J gene lost 13 bases, with 19 bases spanning the gap. The CDR3 sequence is CASSWGHRGRPLHF. The DNA of the CDR3 is TGTGCCAGCAGCTGGGGACATCGCGGGCGGCCCCTCCACTTT.

This clonotype was seen many times. The genes are TRBV27 and TRBJ2-5; 8 bases fit TRBD1. Germline trimming cut 3 bases from V and 5 bases from J; bases unmatched to any gene: 5. The CDR3 spans 14 residues. Germline CDR1 MNHEY, CDR2 SMNVEV (reference sequence). CDR3 nucleotide sequence: TGTGCCAGCAGTTTGTCGCGACAGGGGGAGACCCAGTACTTC. This codes for CASSLSRQGETQYF.

This clonotype was counted many times. This chain connects TRBV7-9 to TRBJ2-5, with D possibly TRBD1 on 5 matching bases. Trimming shortened V by 7 bases and J by 5 bases, and 11 bases separated the two germline ends. The CDR3 is 12 amino acids. Germline CDR1 SEHNR, CDR2 FQNEAQ (reference sequence). CDR3 residues: CASTKAGETQYF. The CDR3 DNA sequence: TGTGCCAGCACCAAAGCAGGGGAGACCCAGTACTTC.

This clonotype was observed a handful of times. The V and J genes are TRBV30 and TRBJ1-4; D is possibly TRBD1 (6 bases). V lost 3 bases, J lost 12 bases, and 14 bases lay in between. Germline V CDR1 and CDR2: GTSNPN, SVGIG (reference sequence). This CDR3 contains 12 residues. As DNA, the CDR3 is TGTGCCTGGAGGAAAACAGGGTTCGAACTGTTTTTT. It is translated as CAWRKTGFELFF.

This clonotype has at least ten counts. The chain joins TRBV19 to TRBJ1-1; 7 nucleotides match TRBD1. CDR1 and CDR2 (germline): LNHDA, SQIVND (reference sequence). The CDR3 contains 16 residues. J was trimmed by 3 bases and V by 8 bases; bases with no gene match: 15. The CDR3 reads CASQTGTEIWDTEAFF. CDR3 bases: TGTGCCAGTCAGACCGGGACAGAAATCTGGGACACTGAAGCTTTCTTT.

This clonotype has ten or more counts. V is TRBV10-3 and J is TRBJ2-7, with no clear D. The CDR3 extends over 12 amino acids. The V gene's germline CDR1 is ENHRY and CDR2 SYGVKD. V lost 2 bases and J lost 2, with 4 bases in between. CDR3 sequence (DNA): TGTGCCATCAGTGAGGGGACCTACGAGCAGTACTTC. It yields the protein CAISEGTYEQYF.

The genes are TRBV9 and TRBJ2-3; TRBD1 is a possible D gene (5 bases). CDR1 and CDR2 from the germline V gene are SGDLS and YYNGEE. V shed 3 bases and J shed 10 bases, with 12 bases lying between them. The CDR3 length is 12 residues. CDR3 protein: CASSGLQVPQYF. The CDR3 DNA is TGTGCCAGCAGCGGCTTACAGGTTCCGCAGTATTTT.